A selection of T cell receptor beta chains follows, all from one sample in a study of T cell repertoires in cytomegalovirus infection. For these receptors, no antigen is known. Via MiXCR, TCRdb re-called the reads, giving one row per CDR3 protein. The table records 80,000 or so distinct CDR3 sequences, roughly 25% of them present only once. Sequenced here: CD8+ T cells from cultured PBMCs, sampled from culture after CMV antigen stimulation. Receptors were obtained from a human donor in good health (CMV status not recorded). Some clones in this sample may be carry-over from other donors' samples. Each CDR3 is given with its conserved first and last residue. Fields, in order: clone size, J gene, V gene, D gene, CDR3 DNA, CDR3 protein. D genes are given only for firm matches. Rows give clone size only sometimes, using once, few, many, or a class for an expanded clone.

>.|TRBJ1-2|TRBV27|TRBD1
TGTGCCAGCAGTTTATCGGGAGACAGGGGTTGGTATGGCTACACCTTC
CASSLSGDRGWYGYTF
>many|TRBJ2-3|TRBV11-2|TRBD2
TGTGCCAGCAGCGAATTCCCGGGACTAGCAGACACAGATACGCAGTATTTT
CASSEFPGLADTDTQYF
>.|TRBJ2-5|TRBV20-1|TRBD2
TGCAGTGCCCGTTCCCCTCGACTAGCGGGGCTGCATGGGGAGACCCAGTACTTC
CSARSPRLAGLHGETQYF
>.|TRBJ1-1|TRBV2|TRBD1
TGTGCCAGCAGTGACAGGGGGCCCACTGAAGCTTTCTTT
CASSDRGPTEAFF
>.|TRBJ2-7|TRBV18|TRBD1
TGTGCCAGCTCACCACCCACCGGGACAGGCTACGAGCAGTACTTC
CASSPPTGTGYEQYF
>many|TRBJ2-7|TRBV7-8|.
TGTGCCAGCAGCTTAGAGGGATTCTACGAGCAGTACTTC
CASSLEGFYEQYF
>few|TRBJ2-3|TRBV20-1|TRBD2
TGCAGTGCTAGAGACGGCGGGACTACCACAGATACGCAGTATTTT
CSARDGGTTTDTQYF
>few|TRBJ1-2|TRBV7-2|.
TGTGCCAGCAGCTTAAAGGTCGGGGTTGAAGGCTACACCTTC
CASSLKVGVEGYTF
>.|TRBJ2-1|TRBV5-5|TRBD2
TGTGCCAGCAGCCCCCAGCTAGCGGGATTTAATGAGCAGTTCTTC
CASSPQLAGFNEQFF
>.|TRBJ2-7|TRBV6-6|.
TGTGCCAGCAGTCTCCGACAGTACGACGAGCAGTACTTC
CASSLRQYDEQYF
>.|TRBJ1-5|TRBV2|TRBD1
TGTGCCAGCGGGACAGGGCATAGCAATCAGCCCCAGCATTTT
CASGTGHSNQPQHF
>.|TRBJ2-2|TRBV27|.
TGTGCCAGCAGTCCATCGACGACCGGGGAGCTGTTTTTT
CASSPSTTGELFF
>.|TRBJ2-1|TRBV11-2|.
TGTGCCAGCAGCTTAGATCCTAGACTCCTGGATGAGCAGTTCTTC
CASSLDPRLLDEQFF
>few|TRBJ2-1|TRBV5-4|.
TGTGCCAGCAGCCATGGTGGTACAGATGAGCAGTTCTTC
CASSHGGTDEQFF
>.|TRBJ2-3|TRBV12-3/TRBV12-4|.
TGTGCCAGCAGTCCGGACAAAAAAACAGATACGCAGTATTTT
CASSPDKKTDTQYF
>many|TRBJ2-3|TRBV7-2|TRBD2
TGTGCCAGCAGCTACCGGACTAGCGGGTCAGATACGCAGTATTTT
CASSYRTSGSDTQYF
>many|TRBJ1-1|TRBV12-3/TRBV12-4|TRBD1
TGTGCCAGCAGTTCACAGGGGGCGAAGGTCGCTTTCTTT
CASSSQGAKVAFF
>many|TRBJ2-2|TRBV15|TRBD2
TGTGCCACCAGCAGGCTAGCGGGGGCCGAGGGCGGGGAGCTGTTTTTT
CATSRLAGAEGGELFF
>.|TRBJ2-5|TRBV19|.
TGTGCCAGTAGTCAGCGGGCTCAAGATCAAGAGACCCAGTACTTC
CASSQRAQDQETQYF
>few|TRBJ2-2|TRBV6-1|TRBD1
TGTGCCAGCAGTGACCAAGGACAGGGACCCAACACCGGGGAGCTGTTTTTT
CASSDQGQGPNTGELFF
>.|TRBJ2-5|TRBV7-9|.
TGTGCCAGCAGCCCAGCAGTCCCAGAGACCCAGTACTTC
CASSPAVPETQYF
>.|TRBJ2-1|TRBV27|TRBD2
TGTGCCAGCAGTTTCGTATTCTCGCTAGCGGGACATGAGCAGTTCTTC
CASSFVFSLAGHEQFF
>many|TRBJ2-1|TRBV28|TRBD2
TGTGCCAGCAGTTCCTCACTAGCGGGGGGGATCTACAATGAGCAGTTCTTC
CASSSSLAGGIYNEQFF
>.|TRBJ2-1|TRBV20-1|.
TGCAGTGCTAGAGATCGATCTGTGACCGAGCAGTTCTTC
CSARDRSVTEQFF
>few|TRBJ2-7|TRBV6-2/TRBV6-3|TRBD2
TGTGCCAGCAGAGGACTAGCCCACGAGCAGTACTTC
CASRGLAHEQYF
>few|TRBJ2-1|TRBV6-2/TRBV6-3|.
TGTGCCAGCACCATAAGGGGATACAATGAGCAGTTCTTC
CASTIRGYNEQFF
>many|TRBJ1-5|TRBV27|TRBD1
TGTGCCAGCAGCAGGACAGGGTTAGGTCAGCCCCAGCATTTT
CASSRTGLGQPQHF
>.|TRBJ2-1|TRBV14|.
TGTGCCAGCAGCCAAGACAGGGTCTATGAGCAGTTCTTC
CASSQDRVYEQFF
>.|TRBJ2-5|TRBV19|TRBD1
TGTGCCAGTAGTTCGGGACACAGGGGACGGGAGACCCAGTACTTC
CASSSGHRGRETQYF
>many|TRBJ2-1|TRBV7-9|TRBD2
TGTGCCAGCAGCTCATCTACTACTAGCGGGACCTACAATGAGCAGTTCTTC
CASSSSTTSGTYNEQFF
>.|TRBJ2-3|TRBV4-3|.
TGCGCCAGCAGCCAGGGCTTTTTCGACAGTACTACAGATACGCAGTATTTT
CASSQGFFDSTTDTQYF
>many|TRBJ1-1|TRBV11-2|.
TGTGCCAGCAGCTCCCAAGGGTCAGGGGCCACTGAAGCTTTCTTT
CASSSQGSGATEAFF
>few|TRBJ1-1|TRBV12-3/TRBV12-4|TRBD1
TGTGCCAGCAGTCCCGGACAGGGGGTAGGCATGAACACTGAAGCTTTCTTT
CASSPGQGVGMNTEAFF
>many|TRBJ1-1|TRBV28|TRBD1
TGTGCCAGCAGTTCTGGGACAGGGAACACTGAAGCTTTCTTT
CASSSGTGNTEAFF
>few|TRBJ2-3|TRBV30|.
TGTGCCGTAAACGGACACCCTAGCACAGATACGCAGTATTTT
CAVNGHPSTDTQYF
>many|TRBJ1-5|TRBV10-3|.
TGTGCCATCAGTGAGGGGCGGAATAGCAATCAGCCCCAGCATTTT
CAISEGRNSNQPQHF
>few|TRBJ1-1|TRBV12-3/TRBV12-4|.
TGTGCCAGCAGTTCCCGACTTGGGCCGCTGAGGGCTTTCTTT
CASSSRLGPLRAFF
>.|TRBJ2-2|TRBV19|.
TGTGCCACTGAGAACACCGGGGAGCTGTTTTTT
CATENTGELFF
>.|TRBJ2-5|TRBV20-1|.
TGCAGTGCCATCCAAGAGACCCAGTACTTC
CSAIQETQYF
>few|TRBJ2-7|TRBV4-1|.
TGCGCCAGCAGCCAAGAAGTGACTGACGAGCAGTACTTC
CASSQEVTDEQYF
>.|TRBJ2-3|TRBV4-3|.
TGCGCCAGCAGCCAACTAGGGAGGGGGAGTGGGACAGATACGCAGTATTTT
CASSQLGRGSGTDTQYF
>many|TRBJ1-4|TRBV7-2|.
TGTGCCAGCAGCCAGGGTGCCGCAACTAATGAAAAACTGTTTTTT
CASSQGAATNEKLFF
>many|TRBJ1-1|TRBV7-2|TRBD1
TGTGCCAGCAGCAAAAGGACAGGGGGTATTGCCACTGAAGCTTTCTTT
CASSKRTGGIATEAFF
>many|TRBJ1-5|TRBV6-2/TRBV6-3|TRBD1
TGTGCCAGCAGTTACCTACAGGGGACCCAGCCCCAGCATTTT
CASSYLQGTQPQHF
>few|TRBJ1-4|TRBV28|.
TGTGCCAGCAGTTTATCGGGGGCCAGAGGGGATGAAAAACTGTTTTTT
CASSLSGARGDEKLFF
>.|TRBJ2-1|TRBV19|TRBD2
TGTGCCAGTACCCCGGGGACTAGCTTCGTCGGTGAGCAGTTCTTC
CASTPGTSFVGEQFF
>.|TRBJ1-2|TRBV30|.
TGTGCCTGGTCCGACCAGAGTGGCTACACCTTC
CAWSDQSGYTF
>.|TRBJ2-3|TRBV27|TRBD2
TGTGCCAGCAGCTATCTAGCGGGCCCGGCGGAGGGCACAGATACGCAGTATTTT
CASSYLAGPAEGTDTQYF
>few|TRBJ1-1|TRBV11-1|.
TGTGCCAGCAGCCCTGACTGGACGGGGTTGACTGAAGCTTTCTTT
CASSPDWTGLTEAFF